These 25 T cell receptor beta chains came from one sample sequenced in a study of blood T cell repertoires in COVID-19. The method was immunoSEQ multiplex PCR; TCRdb's version includes in-frame clones alone and lacks a portion of them. Among approximately 140,000 clones listed, roughly 80% were seen once. Sample: peripheral blood. The receptors derive from a human donor in a cohort sampled during active COVID-19.

A few counts support this clone. This chain uses TRBV27 with TRBJ1-6, with D unclear. Trimming removed 3 bases from V and 0 bases from J, with 6 bases in between. CDR3 length: 15 residues. Germline V gene lookup returns CDR1 MNHEY and CDR2 SMNVEV (reference sequence). The CDR3 nucleotides read TGTGCCAGCAGTTTCTGGAGCTCCTATAATTCACCCCTCCACTTT. Protein sequence: CASSFWSSYNSPLHF.

The rearrangement links TRBV6-2 or TRBV6-3 to TRBJ1-1, with D perhaps matching TRBD1 (5 bases). Germline CDR1 reads MNHEY; CDR2 reads SVGEGT. The CDR3 runs 13 residues. Trimming took 5 bases from V and 8 from J, leaving 15 bases between them. The DNA for the CDR3 is TGTGCCAGCAGTACAACAAACAGGCTGGAAGCTTTCTTT. Amino acids: CASSTTNRLEAFF.

The rearrangement uses TRBV6-5 and TRBJ2-3; 8 nucleotides align to TRBD2. The CDR3 covers 13 residues. With V trimmed by 6 bases and J by 3 bases, 2 bases remained unmatched. From germline, CDR1 is MNHEY and CDR2 SVGAGI. CDR3 protein: CASRSGGTDTQYF. As DNA, the CDR3 is TGTGCCAGCAGGAGCGGGGGAACAGATACGCAGTATTTT.

This clone has only one observation. The gene calls are TRBV29-1 and TRBJ2-5, with D possibly matching TRBD1 (6 bases). From germline, CDR1 is SQVTM and CDR2 ANQGSEA. Trimming cost V 2 bases and J 4 bases, with 14 bases left between them. The CDR3 extends over 14 amino acids. The CDR3 spells CSVESRGVGETQYF. CDR3 DNA sequence: TGCAGCGTTGAAAGCAGGGGAGTAGGAGAGACCCAGTACTTC.

V gene TRBV29-1 combines with J gene TRBJ2-5; D is perhaps TRBD2 (6 bases). The germline CDR1 and CDR2 sequences are SQVTM and ANQGSEA. The CDR3 has 13 amino acids. The V gene lost 4 bases and the J gene lost 5 bases, with 14 bases spanning the gap. Here the CDR3 DNA reads TGCAGCGTTGGTCGGACGGGGAGGGAGACCCAGTACTTC. The encoded protein is CSVGRTGRETQYF.

This rearrangement joins TRBV30 to TRBJ1-3; TRBD1 aligns across 7 bases. The CDR3 totals 16 residues. Germline V gene data show CDR1 as GTSNPN and CDR2 as SVGIG (reference sequence). V shed 2 bases and J 0 bases; nucleotides not matched to a gene: 7. The chain's CDR3 is CAWSLRQGHSGNTIYF. CDR3 bases: TGTGCCTGGAGTCTTAGACAGGGCCACTCTGGAAACACCATATATTTT.

CDR3 in DNA: TGTGCCAGCAGTGACCGGGACAGCTCCTATGGCTACACCTTC. It is translated as CASSDRDSSYGYTF. The rearrangement joins TRBV2 to TRBJ1-2; 7 bases match TRBD1. The V gene end was trimmed by 3 bases and the J gene end by 4 bases; junction bases not matched to a gene: 5. The germline gives CDR1 SNHLY, CDR2 FYNNEI. The length of the CDR3 is 14 residues.

This rearrangement joins TRBV4-3 to TRBJ1-1; 7 positions match TRBD1. Trimming removed 4 bases from V and 0 bases from J; junction bases left unmatched: 8. CDR3 length: 16 amino acids. Germline V gene lookup returns CDR1 LGHNA and CDR2 YSLEER. The DNA of the CDR3 is TGCGCCAGCAGCCTACAGGGGACGGCCATGAACACTGAAGCTTTCTTT. Translated: CASSLQGTAMNTEAFF.

Worth noting for this clone: At one end the junction does not follow the germline gene, possibly because of a read error. Here the CDR3 reads CASSPGHSGSNEQFF. CDR3 sequence (DNA): TGTGCTAGCAGCCCCGGGCACTCGGGGAGCAATGAGCAGTTCTTC. The chain carries TRBV7-7 and TRBJ2-1; a possible D gene is TRBD2 (5 bases). CDR3 length: 15 residues. The V gene's germline CDR1 is SSHAT and CDR2 FNYEAQ (reference sequence).

V and J are TRBV6-5 and TRBJ1-2, with D perhaps matching TRBD1 (5 bases). Deletions cut 7 bases from V and 8 bases from J, with 17 bases between. CDR1 is MNHEY, CDR2 SVGAGI, per germline. The CDR3 covers 13 residues. The CDR3 DNA reads as TGTGCCAGCATTAAACCGGGGGTGGGAGGCTACACCTTC. It codes for CASIKPGVGGYTF.

This chain joins TRBV18 and TRBJ1-4, with D hard to call. This CDR3 has 14 residues. Trimming removed 3 bases at V and 4 bases at J, with 9 bases between. The germline V gene has CDR1 KGHSH and CDR2 LQKENI. The CDR3 is CASSPAQVNEKLFF. The DNA for the CDR3 is TGTGCCAGCTCACCGGCGCAGGTTAATGAAAAACTGTTTTTT.

The genes are TRBV7-6 and TRBJ2-3; weak D call: TRBD1 (7 bases). The V gene's germline CDR1 is SGHVS and CDR2 FNYEAQ. The CDR3 length is 16 residues. V dropped 6 bases and J dropped 2 bases, with 18 bases sitting between them. The CDR3 nucleotides are TGTGCCAGCAGTTCCAGGACAGGAGGGTACACAGATACGCAGTATTTT. Amino acids: CASSSRTGGYTDTQYF.

This clone was recorded only once. The chain combines TRBV6-4 with TRBJ1-1; tentatively, D is TRBD1 (5 bases). Germline V gene data show CDR1 as MRHNA and CDR2 as SNTAGT. Trimming stripped 4 bases from V and 5 bases from J, with 11 bases between. The CDR3 is 13 amino acids. Here the CDR3 reads CASSGSRGTEAFF. In nucleotides, the CDR3 is TGTGCCAGCAGTGGCTCCCGGGGGACTGAAGCTTTCTTT.

The chain recombines TRBV7-6 with TRBJ2-7; tentative D call: TRBD2 (5 bases). Germline assignment: CDR1 SGHVS and CDR2 FNYEAQ. V dropped 5 bases and J dropped 7 bases, with 21 bases sitting between them. This CDR3 has 15 amino acids. In DNA form, the CDR3 reads TGTGCCAGCAGCCCCGGGCGAGGGTCGGAGTTGGAGCAGTACTTC. It yields the protein CASSPGRGSELEQYF.

V and J are TRBV5-1 and TRBJ1-3, with D hard to call. Trimming took off 0 bases at V and 0 bases at J, with 7 bases between the two ends. This CDR3 spans 15 amino acids. Germline V gene data show CDR1 as SGHRS and CDR2 as YFSETQ. The CDR3 sequence is CASSLGQVSGNTIYF. The CDR3 nucleotides read TGCGCCAGCAGCTTGGGGCAGGTCTCTGGAAACACCATATATTTT.

This CDR3 reads CASSLHDEQYF. Written as DNA, the CDR3 is TGCGCCAGCAGCTTGCATGACGAGCAGTACTTC. The V gene is TRBV5-1, the J gene TRBJ2-7; D is ambiguous. With 1 base removed from V and 5 bases from J, the gap between germline ends came to 4 bases. CDR1 is SGHRS, CDR2 YFSETQ, per germline. The CDR3 spans 11 residues.

This clone has just one count. The chain links TRBV9 to TRBJ2-3; TRBD2 matches 11 bases. The germline CDR1 and CDR2 sequences are SGDLS and YYNGEE. The V gene end was trimmed by 0 bases and the J gene end by 3 bases; junction bases not matched to a gene: 6. CDR3 size: 17 residues. This CDR3 is CASSVGLAGRATDTQYF. In nucleotides, the CDR3 is TGTGCCAGCAGCGTAGGACTAGCGGGGAGGGCAACAGATACGCAGTATTTT. Filled out from reference TRBV9 and TRBJ2-3, the complete variable domain reads DSGVTQTPKHLITATGQRVTLRCSPRSGDLSVYWYQQSLDQGLQFLIQYYNGEERAKGNILERFSAQQFPDLHSELNLSSLELGDSALYFCASSVGLAGRATDTQYFGPGTRLTVL.

The CDR3 loop is CASSPLQGTNQPQHF. DNA of the CDR3: TGTGCCAGCTCACCGCTTCAGGGGACCAATCAGCCCCAGCATTTT. V is TRBV18 and J is TRBJ1-5; perhaps TRBD1 as D (6 bases). CDR1 is KGHSH, CDR2 LQKENI, per germline. V lost 3 bases to trimming and J lost 3 bases, with 12 bases between them. The CDR3 spans 15 residues. Full variable domain (missing parts from reference TRBV18 and TRBJ1-5): NAGVMQNPRHLVRRRGQEARLRCSPMKGHSHVYWYRQLPEEGLKFMVYLQKENIIDESGMPKERFSAEFPKEGPSILRIQQVVRGDSAAYFCASSPLQGTNQPQHFGDGTRLSIL.

This clone showed up just once. The CDR3 sequence: CASSTQGHIQYF. CDR3 sequence (DNA): TGTGCCAGCAGTACACAGGGACACATTCAGTACTTC. The chain couples TRBV6-5 to TRBJ2-4; tentatively, D is TRBD1 (6 bases). Germline CDR1 MNHEY, CDR2 SVGAGI. The CDR3 covers 12 residues. Trimming stripped 5 bases from V and 8 bases from J, with 10 bases between.

The V gene is TRBV29-1, the J gene TRBJ1-2; no firm D call. Trimming took off 2 bases at V and 7 bases at J, with 17 bases between the two ends. The CDR3 is made up of 14 amino acids. Germline CDR1 is SQVTM and CDR2 is ANQGSEA. DNA for the CDR3: TGCAGCGTTGAAACCGGGTCTCGAGGTAGTGGCTACACCTTC. Encoded protein: CSVETGSRGSGYTF.

The chain has TRBV5-5 and TRBJ1-1, with D hard to call. The CDR3 runs to 13 residues. Germline V gene data show CDR1 as SGHKS and CDR2 as YYEKEE (reference sequence). The V gene lost 2 bases and the J gene lost 2 bases, with 7 bases spanning the gap. The CDR3 bases are TGTGCCAGCAGCTTAGGAGATAACACTGAAGCTTTCTTT. It is translated as CASSLGDNTEAFF.

CDR3 protein: CASSPQGSGQPQHF. CDR3 nucleotide sequence: TGTGCCAGCAGTCCACAGGGTTCGGGTCAGCCCCAGCATTTT. The V gene is TRBV27, the J gene TRBJ1-5, with TRBD1 as a possible D gene (6 bases). This CDR3 spans 14 amino acids. The germline gives CDR1 MNHEY, CDR2 SMNVEV (reference sequence). With 5 bases removed from V and 6 bases from J, the gap between germline ends came to 14 bases.

This clone turned up a few times. The V gene is TRBV7-8, the J gene TRBJ1-4; possible D gene TRBD1, 6 bases. CDR1 is SGHVS and CDR2 is FQNEAQ in the germline V gene. This CDR3 spans 17 amino acids. Trimming pared 5 bases from V and 0 bases from J, leaving 16 bases between. The CDR3 is CASSPLGHAATNEKLFF. The CDR3 region has the DNA TGTGCCAGCAGCCCCCTGGGACACGCTGCAACTAATGAAAAACTGTTTTTT.

This chain connects TRBV7-8 to TRBJ1-1; 7 nucleotides agree with TRBD1. Per germline, CDR1 SGHVS and CDR2 FQNEAQ. The CDR3 is 13 residues long. V shed 5 bases and J 4 bases; nucleotides not matched to a gene: 4. This CDR3 reads CASSTDRRTEAFF. The DNA for the CDR3 is TGTGCCAGCAGCACGGACAGGCGCACTGAAGCTTTCTTT.

V usage is TRBV19 and J usage is TRBJ1-5, with 8 bases matching TRBD1. The junction had 13 bases not matched to a gene; V was cut back by 7 bases and J by 11 bases. The CDR3 consists of 14 residues. The germline V gene encodes CDR1 LNHDA and CDR2 SQIVND (reference sequence). The CDR3 DNA sequence: TGTGCCAGTACCATCGACAGGGGCGGTCGGGCCCAGCATTTT. As protein: CASTIDRGGRAQHF.